This T cell receptor (beta chain) was profiled in a study of blood T cell repertoires in COVID-19 (dated by TCRdb to 2018 to 2021). At the level of the whole study: Collaborator samples came from the United States, Italy and Spain and covered acute and convalescent phases of COVID-19. Sample metadata almost always included a de-identified subject ID, COVID-19 status, age in years and sex. The prospective study material was composed of cDNA or gDNA derived from T cells, B-cell-depleted T cells, or PBMCs. The repertoires were released in a freely available public database intended as a resource for research on the immune response to SARS-CoV-2. Subjects who had been exposed to COVID-19, were actively infected with it, or had recovered from it provided the deeply sampled blood TCRbeta repertoires that made up the dataset. Samples were obtained from the ongoing ImmuneRACE study (first 160 participants) and from 1,254 subjects provided by 6 global collaborators. HLA class I and class II types, where available, came from metadata supplied by the sample provider rather than from assay-based typing. What the authors observed across the whole study: How much clinical and demographic metadata was included differed by source and by participant, and the metadata was provided uncurated.

Points on this clone: Its antigen is still unknown. There are no base qualities to consult, and no much larger clone falls within one base.

The collaborating institutions used their own protocols to collect whole blood in K2EDTA tubes. For TCRbeta analysis, collaborator samples were shipped as frozen whole blood, as isolated PBMCs, or as DNA extracted from either sample type. From V the trimming removes 6 bases and from J it removes 4 bases, while the gene matches leave 9 bases of the junction unaccounted for. The germline V gene provides CDR1 SNHLY and CDR2 FYNNEI. The CDR3 starts with the cysteine, ends with the phenylalanine, and has 15 residues. Only the CDR3 DNA stays, 45 bases, in frame from base 1. The immunoSEQ Assay, a bias-controlled multiplex PCR, was used to amplify TCRbeta CDR3 regions from genomic DNA. Turning to the authors' computational methods: The number of nucleated cells in each sample was estimated by amplification of reference gene primers within the assay. To quantify the absolute abundance of each unique TCRbeta CDR3 rearrangement, sequence reads were collapsed and filtered. Productive Simpson clonality was computed per sample as the square root of Simpson's diversity index over productive rearrangements. TCRdb carries this immuneACCESS record with in-frame sequences only. Its versions omit some clonotypes, under half of them owing to an unresolved V gene in the studies checked, with the rest unexplained. The D gene and trimming were derived from the DNA, and the V and J assignments and clone size from that table. In all, the sample holds some 200,000 clones, and 70% to 80% of those were seen once. Around 8.9% of the sample comes from the top ten.

Here the chain combines TRBV2 and TRBJ1-2; TRBD1 lines up with 9 middle nucleotides. The sample comprised peripheral blood. This sequence was found in a woman aged 50 to 60 with active or convalescent COVID-19. The CDR3 protein is CASRETGTGPYGYTF. The bases are TGTGCCAGCAGGGAAACCGGGACAGGGCCCTATGGCTACACCTTC.